The clone carrying this T cell receptor beta chain was seen a handful of times. Its antigen remains unidentified. TCRdb re-called the reads with MiXCR, one entry per CDR3 protein. The profile covers roughly 920,000 distinct CDR3 sequences, with approximately 32% appearing a single time and about an eighth taken by the ten largest. This CDR3 spans 15 amino acids. Germline assignment: CDR1 SGDLS and CDR2 YYNGEE. With 3 bases clipped from V and 2 bases from J, the junction kept 6 bases outside the gene matches. This record comes from a study of T cell repertoires in cytomegalovirus infection. Sequences were derived from cultured CD8+ T cells from PBMCs, sampled from culture after CMV antigen stimulation. The V gene is TRBV9, the J gene TRBJ2-3; 7 positions agree with TRBD1. This receptor was taken from a human donor in good health (CMV status not recorded). Some clones in this sample may be carry-over from other donors' samples. CDR3 protein: CASSEGQSSTDTQYF. CDR3 coding DNA: TGTGCCAGCAGCGAGGGACAGTCATCCACAGATACGCAGTATTTT.